This TCR beta chain was retrieved from a study of cytomegalovirus exposure and HLA in healthy donors. Sequencing was performed with immunoSEQ multiplex PCR; in TCRdb, only in-frame clones are kept and a portion is missing. This table has roughly 90,000 clones, 85% appearing once. The CDR3 consists of 16 residues. The ends were cut back, 3 bases at V and 1 base at J, with 13 bases in the middle. Germline CDR1 reads SGDLS; CDR2 reads YYNGEE. This sequence was found in a man younger than 35 in good health and CMV-seropositive. The sample taken for sequencing was PBMCs. The V call is TRBV9, the J call TRBJ2-2; TRBD1 is a possible D gene (6 bases). The CDR3 region is CASSASPTGNTGELFF. The DNA for the CDR3 is TGTGCCAGCAGCGCCTCCCCGACAGGGAACACCGGGGAGCTGTTTTTT.